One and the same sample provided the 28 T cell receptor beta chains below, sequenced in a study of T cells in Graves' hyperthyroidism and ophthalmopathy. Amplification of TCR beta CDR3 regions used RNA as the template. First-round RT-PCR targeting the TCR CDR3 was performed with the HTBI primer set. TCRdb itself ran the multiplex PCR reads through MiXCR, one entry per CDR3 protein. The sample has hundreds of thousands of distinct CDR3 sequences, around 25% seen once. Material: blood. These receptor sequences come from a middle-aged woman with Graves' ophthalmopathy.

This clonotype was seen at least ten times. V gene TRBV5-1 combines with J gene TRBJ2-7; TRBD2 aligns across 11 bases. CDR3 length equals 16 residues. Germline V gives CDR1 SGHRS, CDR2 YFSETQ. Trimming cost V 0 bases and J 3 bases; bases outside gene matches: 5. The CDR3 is CASSLGGLAANYEQYF. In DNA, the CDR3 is TGCGCCAGCAGCTTGGGGGGACTAGCGGCCAACTACGAGCAGTACTTC.

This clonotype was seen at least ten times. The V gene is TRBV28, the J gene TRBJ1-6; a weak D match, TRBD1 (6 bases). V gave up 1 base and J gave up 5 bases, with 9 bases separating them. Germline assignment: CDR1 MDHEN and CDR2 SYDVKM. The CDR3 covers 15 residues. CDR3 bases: TGTGCCAGCAGTTTATCGCAGGGGAATAATTCACCCCTCCACTTT. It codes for CASSLSQGNNSPLHF.

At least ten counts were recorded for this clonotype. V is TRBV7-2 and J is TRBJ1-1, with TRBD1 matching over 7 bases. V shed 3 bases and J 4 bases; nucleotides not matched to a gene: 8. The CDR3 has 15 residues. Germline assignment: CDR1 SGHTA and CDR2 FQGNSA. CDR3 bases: TGTGCCAGCAGCTTCATAATGGACAGGAGCACTGAAGCTTTCTTT. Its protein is CASSFIMDRSTEAFF.

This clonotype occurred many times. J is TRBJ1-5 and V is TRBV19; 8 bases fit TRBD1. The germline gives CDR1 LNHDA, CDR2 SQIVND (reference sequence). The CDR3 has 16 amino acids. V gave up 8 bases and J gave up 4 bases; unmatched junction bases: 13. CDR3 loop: CASSGTGASGNQPQHF. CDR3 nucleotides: TGTGCCAGTTCTGGGACAGGAGCGTCGGGGAATCAGCCCCAGCATTTT. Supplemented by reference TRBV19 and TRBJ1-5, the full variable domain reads DGGITQSPKYLFRKEGQNVTLSCEQNLNHDAMYWYRQDPGQGLRLIYYSQIVNDFQKGDIAEGYSVSREKKESFPLTVTSAQKNPTAFYLCASSGTGASGNQPQHFGDGTRLSIL.

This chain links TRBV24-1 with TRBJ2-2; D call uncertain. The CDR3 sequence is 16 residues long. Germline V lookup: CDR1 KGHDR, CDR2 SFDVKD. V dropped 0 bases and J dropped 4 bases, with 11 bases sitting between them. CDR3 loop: CATSDLSRTLTGELFF. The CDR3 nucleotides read TGTGCCACCAGTGATTTGTCTAGAACCCTCACCGGGGAGCTGTTTTTT.

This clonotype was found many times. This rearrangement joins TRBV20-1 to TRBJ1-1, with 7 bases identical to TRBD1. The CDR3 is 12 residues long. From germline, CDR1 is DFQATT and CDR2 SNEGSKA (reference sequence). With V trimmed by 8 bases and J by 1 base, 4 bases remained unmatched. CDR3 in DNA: TGCAGTCAGGACAGGAGGAACACTGAAGCTTTCTTT. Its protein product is CSQDRRNTEAFF.

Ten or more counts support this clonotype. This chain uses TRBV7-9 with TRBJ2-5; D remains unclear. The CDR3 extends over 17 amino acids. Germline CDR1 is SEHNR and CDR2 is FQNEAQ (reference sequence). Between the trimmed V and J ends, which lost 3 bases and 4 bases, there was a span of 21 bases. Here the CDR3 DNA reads TGTGCCAGCAGCTTGCAGGTCGGCACCCGGCGTGTAGAGACCCAGTACTTC. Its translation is CASSLQVGTRRVETQYF.

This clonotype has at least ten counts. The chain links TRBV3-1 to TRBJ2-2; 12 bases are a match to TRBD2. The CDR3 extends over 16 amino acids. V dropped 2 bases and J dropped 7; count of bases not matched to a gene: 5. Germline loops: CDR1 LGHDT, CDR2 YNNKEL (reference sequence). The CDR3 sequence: CASSQRALAGGGELFF. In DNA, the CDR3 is TGTGCCAGCAGCCAAAGGGCACTAGCGGGAGGCGGGGAGCTGTTTTTT.

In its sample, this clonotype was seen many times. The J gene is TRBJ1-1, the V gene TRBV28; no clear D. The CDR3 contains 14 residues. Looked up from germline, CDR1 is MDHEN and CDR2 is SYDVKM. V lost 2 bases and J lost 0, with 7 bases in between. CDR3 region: CASSLGSVNTEAFF. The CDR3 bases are TGTGCCAGCAGTTTAGGGTCGGTGAACACTGAAGCTTTCTTT.

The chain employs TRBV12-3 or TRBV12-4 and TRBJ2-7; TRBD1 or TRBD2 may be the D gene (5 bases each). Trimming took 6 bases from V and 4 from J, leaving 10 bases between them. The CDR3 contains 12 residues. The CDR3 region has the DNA TGTGCCAGCAGCGGGGCGAAATACGAGCAGTACTTC. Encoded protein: CASSGAKYEQYF.

Here the CDR3 DNA reads TGTGCCAGGCTGGGACAGGGGGCAGTGGACACTGAAGCTTTCTTT. Encoded protein: CARLGQGAVDTEAFF. The chain is built from TRBV2 and TRBJ1-1; 12 bases align to TRBD1. Germline loops: CDR1 SNHLY, CDR2 FYNNEI. This CDR3 is 15 amino acids long. J lost 3 bases, V lost 9 bases, and 8 bases had no gene match.

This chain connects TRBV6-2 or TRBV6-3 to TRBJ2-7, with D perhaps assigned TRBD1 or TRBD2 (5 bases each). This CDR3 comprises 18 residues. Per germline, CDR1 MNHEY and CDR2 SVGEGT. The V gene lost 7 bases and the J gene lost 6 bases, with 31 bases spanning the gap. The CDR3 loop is CASTSRRKGGAWATEQYF. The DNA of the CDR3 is TGTGCCAGCACCTCCCGGAGGAAAGGTGGGGCGTGGGCCACCGAGCAGTACTTC.

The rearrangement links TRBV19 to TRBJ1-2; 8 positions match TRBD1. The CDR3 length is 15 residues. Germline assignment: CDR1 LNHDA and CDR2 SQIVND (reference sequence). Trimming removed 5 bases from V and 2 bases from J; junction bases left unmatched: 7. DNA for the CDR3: TGTGCCAGTAGTCACCCTCAGGGGGCGAACTATGGCTACACCTTC. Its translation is CASSHPQGANYGYTF.

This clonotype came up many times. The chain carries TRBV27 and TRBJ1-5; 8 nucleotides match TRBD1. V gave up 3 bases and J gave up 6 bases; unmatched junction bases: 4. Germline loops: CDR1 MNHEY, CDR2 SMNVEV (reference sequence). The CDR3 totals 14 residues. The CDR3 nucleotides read TGTGCCAGCAGTTTGGACAGGGTGGGTCAGCCCCAGCATTTT. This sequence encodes CASSLDRVGQPQHF.

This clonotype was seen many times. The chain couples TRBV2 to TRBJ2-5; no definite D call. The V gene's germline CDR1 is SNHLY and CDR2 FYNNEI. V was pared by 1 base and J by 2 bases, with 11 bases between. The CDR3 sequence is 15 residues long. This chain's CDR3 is CASSEDAAWQETQYF. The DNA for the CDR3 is TGTGCCAGCAGTGAAGATGCGGCCTGGCAAGAGACCCAGTACTTC. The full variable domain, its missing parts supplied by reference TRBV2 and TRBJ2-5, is EPEVTQTPSHQVTQMGQEVILRCVPISNHLYFYWYRQILGQKVEFLVSFYNNEISEKSEIFDDQFSVERPDGSNFTLKIRSTKLEDSAMYFCASSEDAAWQETQYFGPGTRLLVL.

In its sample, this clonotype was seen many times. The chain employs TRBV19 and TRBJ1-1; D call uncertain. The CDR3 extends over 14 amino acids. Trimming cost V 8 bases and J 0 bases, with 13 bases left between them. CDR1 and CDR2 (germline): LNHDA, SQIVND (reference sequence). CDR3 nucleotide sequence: TGTGCCAGTGCCCCGGACCTTTTGAACACTGAAGCTTTCTTT. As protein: CASAPDLLNTEAFF.

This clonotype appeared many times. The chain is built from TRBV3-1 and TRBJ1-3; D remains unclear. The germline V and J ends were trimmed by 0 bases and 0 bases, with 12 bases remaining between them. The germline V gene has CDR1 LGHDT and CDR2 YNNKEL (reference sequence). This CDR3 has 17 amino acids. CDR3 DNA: TGTGCCAGCAGCCAAGATCCTCAGTTCTTCTCTGGAAACACCATATATTTT. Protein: CASSQDPQFFSGNTIYF. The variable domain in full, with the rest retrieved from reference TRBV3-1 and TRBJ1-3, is DTAVSQTPKYLVTQMGNDKSIKCEQNLGHDTMYWYKQDSKKFLKIMFSYNNKELIINETVPNRFSPKSPDKAHLNLHINSLELGDSAVYFCASSQDPQFFSGNTIYFGEGSWLTVV.

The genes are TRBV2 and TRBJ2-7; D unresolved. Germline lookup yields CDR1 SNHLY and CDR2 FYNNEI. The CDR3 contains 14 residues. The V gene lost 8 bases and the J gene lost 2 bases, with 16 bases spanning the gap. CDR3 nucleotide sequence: TGTGCCAGCGACCAGGACGGAATGACCTACGAGCAGTACTTC. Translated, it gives CASDQDGMTYEQYF.

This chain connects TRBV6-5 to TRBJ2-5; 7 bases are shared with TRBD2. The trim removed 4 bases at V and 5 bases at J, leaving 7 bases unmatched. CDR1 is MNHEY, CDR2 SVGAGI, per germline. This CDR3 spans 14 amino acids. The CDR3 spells CASSWHLGGETQYF. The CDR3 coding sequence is TGTGCCAGCAGTTGGCACCTGGGGGGGGAGACCCAGTACTTC.

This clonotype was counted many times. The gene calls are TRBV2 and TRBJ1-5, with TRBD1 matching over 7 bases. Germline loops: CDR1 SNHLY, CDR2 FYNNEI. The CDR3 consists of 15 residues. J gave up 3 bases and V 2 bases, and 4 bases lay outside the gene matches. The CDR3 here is CASSEQGVINQPQHF. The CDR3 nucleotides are TGTGCCAGCAGTGAACAGGGGGTTATCAATCAGCCCCAGCATTTT.

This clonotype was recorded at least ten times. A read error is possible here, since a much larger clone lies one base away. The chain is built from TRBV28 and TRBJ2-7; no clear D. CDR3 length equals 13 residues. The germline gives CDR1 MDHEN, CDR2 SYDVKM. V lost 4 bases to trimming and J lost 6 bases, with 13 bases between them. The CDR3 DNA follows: TGTGCCAGCAGTTCTCACAGCACCTGCGAGCAGTACTTC. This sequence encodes CASSSHSTCEQYF.

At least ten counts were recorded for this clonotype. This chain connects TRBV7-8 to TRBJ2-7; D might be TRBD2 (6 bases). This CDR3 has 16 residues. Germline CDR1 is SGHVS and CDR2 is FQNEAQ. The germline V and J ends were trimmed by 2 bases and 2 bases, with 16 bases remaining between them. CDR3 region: CASSLQSGPITYEQYF. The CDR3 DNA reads TGTGCCAGCAGCTTACAAAGCGGGCCCATTACCTACGAGCAGTACTTC.

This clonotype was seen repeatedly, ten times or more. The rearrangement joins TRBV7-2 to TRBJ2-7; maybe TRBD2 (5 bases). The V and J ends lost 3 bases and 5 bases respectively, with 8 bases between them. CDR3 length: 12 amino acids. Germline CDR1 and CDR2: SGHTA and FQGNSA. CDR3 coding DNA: TGTGCCAGCAGCTTGATCGGGGACGAGCAGTACTTC. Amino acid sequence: CASSLIGDEQYF.

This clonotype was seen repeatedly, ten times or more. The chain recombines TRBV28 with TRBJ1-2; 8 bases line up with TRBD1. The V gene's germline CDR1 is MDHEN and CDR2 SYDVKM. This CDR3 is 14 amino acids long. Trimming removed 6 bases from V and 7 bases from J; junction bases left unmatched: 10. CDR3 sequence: CASSRTGTSSGYTF. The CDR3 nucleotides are TGTGCCAGCAGCCGGACAGGGACCAGCTCTGGCTACACCTTC.

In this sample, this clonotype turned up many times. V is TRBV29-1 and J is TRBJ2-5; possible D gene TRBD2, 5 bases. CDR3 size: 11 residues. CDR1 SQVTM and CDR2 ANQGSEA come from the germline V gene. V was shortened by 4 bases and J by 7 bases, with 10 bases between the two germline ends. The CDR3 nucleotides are TGCAGCGTTGGGGAAGGAGGGACCCAGTACTTC. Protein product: CSVGEGGTQYF.

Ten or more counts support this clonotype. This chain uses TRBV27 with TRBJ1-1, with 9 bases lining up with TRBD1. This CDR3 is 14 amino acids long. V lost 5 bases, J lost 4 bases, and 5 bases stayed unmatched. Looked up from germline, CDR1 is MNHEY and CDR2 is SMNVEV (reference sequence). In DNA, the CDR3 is TGTGCCAGCAGTGTGAGACAGGGGGGCACTGAAGCTTTCTTT. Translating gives CASSVRQGGTEAFF.

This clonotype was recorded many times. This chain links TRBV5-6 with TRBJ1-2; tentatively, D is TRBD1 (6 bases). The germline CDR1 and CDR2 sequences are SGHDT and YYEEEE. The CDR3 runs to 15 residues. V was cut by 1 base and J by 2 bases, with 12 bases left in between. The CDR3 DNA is TGTGCCAGCAGCTTGAGTGGTACAGGGAACTATGGCTACACCTTC. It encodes CASSLSGTGNYGYTF.

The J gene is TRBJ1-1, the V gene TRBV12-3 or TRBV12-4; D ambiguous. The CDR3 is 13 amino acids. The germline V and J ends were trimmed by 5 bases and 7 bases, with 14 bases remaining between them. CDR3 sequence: CASSVTAELEAFF. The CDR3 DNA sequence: TGTGCCAGCAGTGTTACAGCGGAACTTGAAGCTTTCTTT.